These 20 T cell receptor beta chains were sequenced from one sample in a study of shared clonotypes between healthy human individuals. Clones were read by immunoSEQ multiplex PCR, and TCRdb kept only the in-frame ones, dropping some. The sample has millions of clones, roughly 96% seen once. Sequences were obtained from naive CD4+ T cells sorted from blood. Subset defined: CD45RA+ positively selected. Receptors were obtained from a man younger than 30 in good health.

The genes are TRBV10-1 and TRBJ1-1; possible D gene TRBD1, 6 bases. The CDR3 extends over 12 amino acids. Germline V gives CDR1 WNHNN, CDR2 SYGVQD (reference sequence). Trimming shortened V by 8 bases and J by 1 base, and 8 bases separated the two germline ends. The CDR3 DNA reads TGCGCCAGCCAGGGGAGGAACACTGAAGCTTTCTTT. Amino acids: CASQGRNTEAFF.

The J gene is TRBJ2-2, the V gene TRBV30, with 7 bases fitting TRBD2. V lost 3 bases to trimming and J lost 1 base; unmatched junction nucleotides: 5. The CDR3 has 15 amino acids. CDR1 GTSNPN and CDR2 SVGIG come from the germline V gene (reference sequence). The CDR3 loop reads CAWSGGSENTGELFF. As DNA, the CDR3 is TGTGCCTGGAGCGGCGGGAGCGAGAACACCGGGGAGCTGTTTTTT.

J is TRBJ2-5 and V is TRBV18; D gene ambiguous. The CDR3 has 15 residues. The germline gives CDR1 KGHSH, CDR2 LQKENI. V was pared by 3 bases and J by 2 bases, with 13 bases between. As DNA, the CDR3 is TGTGCCAGCTCACCCCCCTTCCAAATTCAAGAGACCCAGTACTTC. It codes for CASSPPFQIQETQYF. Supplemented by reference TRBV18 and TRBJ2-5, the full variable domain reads NAGVMQNPRHLVRRRGQEARLRCSPMKGHSHVYWYRQLPEEGLKFMVYLQKENIIDESGMPKERFSAEFPKEGPSILRIQQVVRGDSAAYFCASSPPFQIQETQYFGPGTRLLVL.

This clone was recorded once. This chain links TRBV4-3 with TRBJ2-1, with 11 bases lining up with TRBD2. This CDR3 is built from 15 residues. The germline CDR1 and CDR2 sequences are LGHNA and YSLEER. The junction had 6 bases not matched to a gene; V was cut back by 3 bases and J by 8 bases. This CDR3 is CASSHQTSGVDEQFF. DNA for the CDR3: TGCGCCAGCAGCCATCAGACTAGCGGGGTCGATGAGCAGTTCTTC.

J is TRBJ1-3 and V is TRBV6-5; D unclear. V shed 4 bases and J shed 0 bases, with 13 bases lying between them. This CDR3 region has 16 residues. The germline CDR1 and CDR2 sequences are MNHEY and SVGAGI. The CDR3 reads CASSSLQVSSGNTIYF. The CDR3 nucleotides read TGTGCCAGCAGTTCTCTTCAGGTCTCCTCTGGAAACACCATATATTTT.

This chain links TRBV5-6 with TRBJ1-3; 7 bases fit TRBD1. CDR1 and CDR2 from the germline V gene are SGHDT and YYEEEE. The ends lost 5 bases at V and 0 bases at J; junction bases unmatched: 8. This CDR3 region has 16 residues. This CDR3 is CASSVTGHSSGNTIYF. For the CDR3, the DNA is TGTGCCAGCAGTGTGACAGGGCACTCCTCTGGAAACACCATATATTTT. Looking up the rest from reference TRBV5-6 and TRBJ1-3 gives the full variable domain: DAGVTQSPTHLIKTRGQQVTLRCSPKSGHDTVSWYQQALGQGPQFIFQYYEEEERQRGNFPDRFSGHQFPNYSSELNVNALLLGDSALYLCASSVTGHSSGNTIYFGEGSWLTVV.

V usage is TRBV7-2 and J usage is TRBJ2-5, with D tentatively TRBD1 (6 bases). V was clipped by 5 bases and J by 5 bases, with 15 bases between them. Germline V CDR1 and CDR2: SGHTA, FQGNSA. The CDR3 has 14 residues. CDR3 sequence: CASSRPRGQETQYF. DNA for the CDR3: TGTGCCAGCAGCCGGCCCAGGGGCCAGGAGACCCAGTACTTC.

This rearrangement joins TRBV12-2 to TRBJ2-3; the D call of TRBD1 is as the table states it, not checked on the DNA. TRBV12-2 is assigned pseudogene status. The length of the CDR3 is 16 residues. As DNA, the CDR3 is TGTGCAAGTCGCTCACCACCGGGACAGGGCACAGATACGCAGTATTTT. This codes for CASRSPPGQGTDTQYF.

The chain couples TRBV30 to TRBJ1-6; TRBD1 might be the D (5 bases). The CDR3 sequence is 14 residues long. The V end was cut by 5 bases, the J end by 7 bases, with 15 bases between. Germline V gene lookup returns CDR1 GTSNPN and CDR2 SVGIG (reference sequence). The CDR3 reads CAWGRGSENSPLHF. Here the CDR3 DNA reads TGTGCCTGGGGGCGGGGGTCGGAGAATTCACCCCTCCACTTT.

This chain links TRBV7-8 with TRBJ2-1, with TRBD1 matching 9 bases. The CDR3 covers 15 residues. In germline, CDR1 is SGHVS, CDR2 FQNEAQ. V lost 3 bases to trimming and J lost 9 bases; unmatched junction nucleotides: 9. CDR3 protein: CASSLRDRVLGEQFF. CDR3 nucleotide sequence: TGTGCCAGCAGCTTGCGGGACAGGGTGTTAGGTGAGCAGTTCTTC. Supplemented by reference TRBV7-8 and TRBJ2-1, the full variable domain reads GAGVSQSPRYKVAKRGQDVALRCDPISGHVSLFWYQQALGQGPEFLTYFQNEAQLDKSGLPSDRFFAERPEGSVSTLKIQRTQQEDSAVYLCASSLRDRVLGEQFFGPGTRLTVL.

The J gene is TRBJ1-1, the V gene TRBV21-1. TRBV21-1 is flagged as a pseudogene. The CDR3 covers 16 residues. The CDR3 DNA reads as TGTGCCAGCCCATTCTACCGAAGGGCGGGGGACACTGAAGCTTTCTTT. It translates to CASPFYRRAGDTEAFF.

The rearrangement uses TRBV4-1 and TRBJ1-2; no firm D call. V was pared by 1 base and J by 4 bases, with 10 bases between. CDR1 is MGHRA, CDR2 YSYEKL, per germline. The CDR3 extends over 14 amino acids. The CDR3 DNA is TGCGCCAGCAGCCAAGTCGGGGTTCCCTATGGCTACACCTTC. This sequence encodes CASSQVGVPYGYTF.

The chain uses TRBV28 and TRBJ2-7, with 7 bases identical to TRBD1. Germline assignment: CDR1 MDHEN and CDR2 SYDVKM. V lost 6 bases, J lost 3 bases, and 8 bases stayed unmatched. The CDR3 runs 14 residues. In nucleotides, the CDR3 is TGTGCCAGCAGCCAGGACAGGCAGTTCTACGAGCAGTACTTC. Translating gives CASSQDRQFYEQYF.

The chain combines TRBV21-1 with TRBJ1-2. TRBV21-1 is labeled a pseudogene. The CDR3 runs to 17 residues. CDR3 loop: CASSKGPRREGNYGYTF. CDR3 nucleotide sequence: TGTGCCAGCAGCAAAGGACCCAGGAGGGAGGGTAACTATGGCTACACCTTC.

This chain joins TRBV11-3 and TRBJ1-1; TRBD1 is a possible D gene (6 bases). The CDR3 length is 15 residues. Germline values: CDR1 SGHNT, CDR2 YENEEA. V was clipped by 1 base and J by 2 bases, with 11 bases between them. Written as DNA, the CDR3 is TGTGCCAGCAGCTTAGGGGGACAAGATAACACTGAAGCTTTCTTT. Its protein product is CASSLGGQDNTEAFF. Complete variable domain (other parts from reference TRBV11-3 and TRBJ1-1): EAGVVQSPRYKIIEKKQPVAFWCNPISGHNTLYWYLQNLGQGPELLIRYENEEAVDDSQLPKDRFSAERLKGVDSTLKIQPAELGDSAVYLCASSLGGQDNTEAFFGQGTRLTVV.

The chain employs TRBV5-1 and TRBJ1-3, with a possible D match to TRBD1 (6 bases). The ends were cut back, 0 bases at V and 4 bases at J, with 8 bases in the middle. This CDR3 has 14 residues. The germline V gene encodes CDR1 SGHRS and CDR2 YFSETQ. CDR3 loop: CASSLDQGGNTIYF. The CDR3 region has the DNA TGCGCCAGCAGCTTGGATCAGGGGGGAAACACCATATATTTT.

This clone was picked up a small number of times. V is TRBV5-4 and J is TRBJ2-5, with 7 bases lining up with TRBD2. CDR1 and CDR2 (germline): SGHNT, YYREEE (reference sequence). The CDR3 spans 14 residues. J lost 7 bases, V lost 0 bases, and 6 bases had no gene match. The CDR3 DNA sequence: TGTGCCAGCAGCTTGGACTGGGAGCGGGGGACCCAGTACTTC. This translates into CASSLDWERGTQYF.

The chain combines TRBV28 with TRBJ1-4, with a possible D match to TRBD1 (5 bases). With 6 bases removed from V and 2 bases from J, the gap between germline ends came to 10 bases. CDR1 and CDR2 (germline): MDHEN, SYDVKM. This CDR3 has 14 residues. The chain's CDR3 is CASRSWGTNEKLFF. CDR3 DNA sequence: TGTGCCAGCAGATCCTGGGGGACTAATGAAAAACTGTTTTTT.

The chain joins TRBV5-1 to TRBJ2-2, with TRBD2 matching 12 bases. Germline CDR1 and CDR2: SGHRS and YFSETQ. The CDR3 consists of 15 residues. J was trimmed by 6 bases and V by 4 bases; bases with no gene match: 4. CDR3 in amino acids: CASSQTSGGAGELFF. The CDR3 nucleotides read TGCGCCAGCAGCCAGACTAGCGGGGGCGCCGGGGAGCTGTTTTTT. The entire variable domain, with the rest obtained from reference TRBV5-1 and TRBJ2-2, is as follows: KAGVTQTPRYLIKTRGQQVTLSCSPISGHRSVSWYQQTPGQGLQFLFEYFSETQRNKGNFPGRFSGRQFSNSRSEMNVSTLELGDSALYLCASSQTSGGAGELFFGEGSRLTVL.

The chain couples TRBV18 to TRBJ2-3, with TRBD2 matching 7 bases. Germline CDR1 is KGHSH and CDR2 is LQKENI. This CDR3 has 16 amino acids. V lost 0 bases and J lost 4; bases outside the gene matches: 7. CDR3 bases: TGTGCCAGCTCACCACCGGGCGGGAGCAGCGCAGATACGCAGTATTTT. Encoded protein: CASSPPGGSSADTQYF.